This is a list of T cell receptor beta chains from one sample in a study of T cells in localized non-small cell lung cancer. Generated by immunoSEQ multiplex PCR, the TCRdb table keeps only in-frame clones and is missing some. The profile shows around 4,000 clones, about 29% of them singletons. The source was lung tumor tissue, collected before any cancer treatment. These receptors were taken from a man aged 40 to 70 with stage I lung adenocarcinoma. The CDR3 runs from the conserved cysteine through the conserved F or W. The D gene is left open where the match is weak. Size is stated for part of the rows, as once, few or many counts, or as a class when the clone is expanded.

size	D	length	J	V	DNA	CDR3
.	TRBD2	16	TRBJ2-2	TRBV5-1	TGCGCCAGCAGCCCCCCGGGACTAGCTAGCACCGGGGAGCTGTTTTTT	CASSPPGLASTGELFF
.	TRBD1	17	TRBJ1-4	TRBV6-8	TGTGCCAGCACCTTACGTAGGACAGGGGGCGTTCGTGAAAAACTGTTTTTT	CASTLRRTGGVREKLFF
.	TRBD1	15	TRBJ2-5	TRBV15	TGTGCCACCAGCAGAGCGACAGGGGTTGCGGAGACCCAGTACTTC	CATSRATGVAETQYF
.	.	14	TRBJ2-7	TRBV28	TGTGCCAGCAGTCACAGGGTAATCTCCTACGAGCAGTACTTC	CASSHRVISYEQYF
.	.	14	TRBJ2-7	TRBV6-8	TGTGCCAGCAGTCGCCGGGAGATGGCCTACGAGCAGTACTTC	CASSRREMAYEQYF
medium-sized	TRBD1	15	TRBJ1-1	TRBV11-3	TGTGCCAGCAGCTTAAGGTACAGGGGGAACACTGAAGCTTTCTTT	CASSLRYRGNTEAFF
few	.	15	TRBJ2-2	TRBV11-3	TGTGCCAGCAGCTTAAACGGACAGAACACCGGGGAGCTGTTTTTT	CASSLNGQNTGELFF
.	.	14	TRBJ2-1	TRBV5-1	TGCGCCAGCAGCTTGGGGCGGAATAACAATGAGCAGTTCTTC	CASSLGRNNNEQFF
.	TRBD1	14	TRBJ1-1	TRBV6-8	TGTGCCAGCACTCGGACAGGGTGGAGTACTGAAGCTTTCTTT	CASTRTGWSTEAFF
.	TRBD1	18	TRBJ1-3	TRBV28	TGTGCCAGCAGTTTAATCGGACAGGGGTCCAGCTCTGGAAACACCATATATTTT	CASSLIGQGSSSGNTIYF
.	.	14	TRBJ2-6	TRBV30	TGTGCCTGGAGTCTAAGCTCTGGGGCCAACGTCCTGACTTTC	CAWSLSSGANVLTF
few	.	15	TRBJ2-5	TRBV30	TGTGCCTGGAACGAAAAGGGACCCGTAAGTGTGACCCAGTACTTC	CAWNEKGPVSVTQYF
few	.	13	TRBJ1-5	TRBV28	TGTGCCAGCAGGGAGCTGGGGAATCAGCCCCAGCATTTT	CASRELGNQPQHF
few	.	14	TRBJ1-2	TRBV15	TGTGCCACCAGCAGAGATTCGAGGGCAGATGGCTACACCTTC	CATSRDSRADGYTF
.	.	12	TRBJ1-2	TRBV6-8	TGTGCCAGCAGTAAATCCGGAAACGGCTACACCTTC	CASSKSGNGYTF
.	TRBD1	14	TRBJ2-7	TRBV11-3	TGTGCCAGCAGCCCACAGGGGGCGCTCATCGAGCAGTACTTC	CASSPQGALIEQYF
few	.	15	TRBJ1-1	TRBV12-5	TGTGCTAGTGGTTTGTCTGGGGGGATGAACACTGAAGCTTTCTTT	CASGLSGGMNTEAFF
.	TRBD1	12	TRBJ1-4	TRBV10-2	TGCGCCAGCAGTGATTCCACAGGGGAACTGTTTTTT	CASSDSTGELFF
medium-sized	TRBD1	14	TRBJ2-7	TRBV11-3	TGTGCCAGCAGCTTAGGGACAGGGGGCTACGAGCAGTACTTC	CASSLGTGGYEQYF
.	.	15	TRBJ2-3	TRBV29-1	TGCAGCGTTGAAGATCTCCTAGCCGGCACAGATACGCAGTATTTT	CSVEDLLAGTDTQYF
few	TRBD2	14	TRBJ2-7	TRBV11-3	TGTGCCAGCACCGGTACTAGCGGGAGTTTCGAGCAGTACTTC	CASTGTSGSFEQYF
.	TRBD1	16	TRBJ2-1	TRBV25-1	TGTGCCAGCAGTGCACGTTGGACAGGGTTGAACAATGAGCAGTTCTTC	CASSARWTGLNNEQFF
few	TRBD1	16	TRBJ1-2	TRBV6-8	TGTGCCAGCAGTTGGGGAGGACAGGGGGCACGACAAGGCTACACCTTC	CASSWGGQGARQGYTF
.	.	14	TRBJ2-3	TRBV11-3	TGTGCCAGCAGCTTAATTGCCGACACAGATACGCAGTATTTT	CASSLIADTDTQYF
.	TRBD1	14	TRBJ2-7	TRBV11-3	TGTGCCAGCAGCTCCGGGACAGCAACCTACGAGCAGTACTTC	CASSSGTATYEQYF
medium-sized	.	15	TRBJ1-2	TRBV6-8	TGTGCCAGCAGGGCCGGGGCGAGCAAGGGTTATGGCTACACCTTC	CASRAGASKGYGYTF
few	.	16	TRBJ2-3	TRBV7-5	TGTGCCAGCAGTTCCGGTGCGTCGGGATTCACAGATACGCAGTATTTT	CASSSGASGFTDTQYF
.	.	13	TRBJ2-3	TRBV19	TGTGCCAGTAGTATAGGGGGCACAGATACGCAGTATTTT	CASSIGGTDTQYF
.	TRBD1	14	TRBJ2-7	TRBV28	TGTGCCAGCAGTTCGGACAGGGAATTTTACGAGCAGTACTTC	CASSSDREFYEQYF
few	.	15	TRBJ1-5	TRBV6-8	TGTGCCAGCAGTGTACCGGGGACGGATAATCAGCCCCAGCATTTT	CASSVPGTDNQPQHF
.	.	15	TRBJ2-1	TRBV11-3	TGTGCCAGCAGCTCAGGACAGAGTATCTACAATGAGCAGTTCTTC	CASSSGQSIYNEQFF
once	TRBD1	14	TRBJ2-1	TRBV10-1	TGCGCCAGCAGTAGGACAGGCTCCTACAATGAGCAGTTCTTC	CASSRTGSYNEQFF
medium-sized	.	13	TRBJ1-5	TRBV6-1	TGTGCCAGCAGTGAAGCAAGCAATCAGCCCCAGCATTTT	CASSEASNQPQHF
.	TRBD2	15	TRBJ2-1	TRBV7-4	TGTGCCAGCAGCGTAAGCGGGAGCAGGATCAATGAGCAGTTCTTC	CASSVSGSRINEQFF
few	.	14	TRBJ1-6	TRBV11-3	TGTGCCAGCAGCTTAGGTCCCTATAATTCACCCCTCCACTTT	CASSLGPYNSPLHF
.	.	15	TRBJ1-1	TRBV10-2	TGCGCCAGCAGTTCCGTCCGTGGGCTGGACACTGAAGCTTTCTTT	CASSSVRGLDTEAFF
few	.	14	TRBJ2-7	TRBV9	TGTGCCAGCAGCGTAGGTATAGGCTCCCACGAGCAGTACTTC	CASSVGIGSHEQYF
.	.	15	TRBJ2-5	TRBV9	TGTGCCAGCAGCGTAGATGAGGGGTCGGGCGAGACCCAGTACTTC	CASSVDEGSGETQYF
.	.	14	TRBJ2-5	TRBV11-3	TGTGCCAGCAGCCCCGGGCCTAGCCAAGAGACCCAGTACTTC	CASSPGPSQETQYF
.	TRBD2	15	TRBJ2-1	TRBV11-3	TGTGCCAGCAGCTTAACTAGCGGGGGCTACAATGAGCAGTTCTTC	CASSLTSGGYNEQFF
medium-sized	.	17	TRBJ2-3	TRBV11-3	TGTGCCAGCAGCTTAGATGGCACAGGTTGGGATACAGATACGCAGTATTTT	CASSLDGTGWDTDTQYF
.	.	15	TRBJ1-5	TRBV18	TGTGCCAGCTCACCAAGGGAAGGGGACCATCAGCCCCAGCATTTT	CASSPREGDHQPQHF
medium-sized	.	14	TRBJ2-7	TRBV11-3	TGTGCCAGCAGCTTAGGCCCCACTACTTACGAGCAGTACTTC	CASSLGPTTYEQYF
.	.	18	TRBJ1-6	TRBV11-3	TGTGCCAGCAGCTTGGCCGATCTCGGGAGCTCCTATAATTCACCCCTCCACTTT	CASSLADLGSSYNSPLHF